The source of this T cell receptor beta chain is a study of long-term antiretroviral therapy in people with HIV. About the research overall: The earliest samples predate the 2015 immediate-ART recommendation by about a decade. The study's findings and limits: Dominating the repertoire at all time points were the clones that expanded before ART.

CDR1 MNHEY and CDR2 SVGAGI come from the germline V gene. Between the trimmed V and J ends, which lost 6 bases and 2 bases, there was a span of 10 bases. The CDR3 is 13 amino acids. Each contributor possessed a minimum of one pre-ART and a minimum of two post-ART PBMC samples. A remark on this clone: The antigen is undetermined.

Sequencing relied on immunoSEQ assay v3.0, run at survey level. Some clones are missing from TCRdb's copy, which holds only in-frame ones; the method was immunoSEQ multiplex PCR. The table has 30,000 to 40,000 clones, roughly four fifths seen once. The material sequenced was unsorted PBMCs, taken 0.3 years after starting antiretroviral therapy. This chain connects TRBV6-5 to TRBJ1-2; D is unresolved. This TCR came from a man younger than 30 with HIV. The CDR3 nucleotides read TGTGCCAGCAGCCTACAGCTAAACTATGGCTACACCTTC. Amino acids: CASSLQLNYGYTF.